Below, 18 T cell receptor beta chains from the same sample are listed, as sequenced in a study of lymphopenia after photon versus proton radiotherapy. The data were produced by immunoSEQ multiplex PCR, yet TCRdb's version contains in-frame clones alone and is incomplete. The sample records several thousand clones, around 88% being singletons. Specimen: peripheral blood, collected from a patient treated with photon-based radiotherapy. The receptors stem from an older man with cholangiocarcinoma.

The chain couples TRBV4-1 to TRBJ2-1; 10 bases match TRBD2. This CDR3 comprises 15 residues. CDR1 MGHRA and CDR2 YSYEKL come from the germline V gene. The junction had 8 bases not matched to a gene; V was cut back by 4 bases and J by 8 bases. CDR3 loop: CASSLERGGGDEQFF. DNA of the CDR3: TGCGCCAGCAGCCTCGAGCGGGGGGGCGGTGATGAGCAGTTCTTC.

The J gene is TRBJ2-7, the V gene TRBV28, with 7 bases aligning to TRBD1. After removal of 3 bases from V and 2 bases from J, the junction contained 4 bases not matched to a gene. CDR3 length equals 14 residues. Germline V CDR1 and CDR2: MDHEN, SYDVKM. CDR3 coding DNA: TGTGCCAGCAGTTTCTACAGGGGACCCTACGAGCAGTACTTC. It translates to CASSFYRGPYEQYF.

In nucleotides, the CDR3 is TGTGCCAGCAGCTTAGGATGGATTACTGGGGGCGGGGGCACAGATACGCAGTATTTT. It translates to CASSLGWITGGGGTDTQYF. J is TRBJ2-3 and V is TRBV7-8; D tentatively fits TRBD1 or TRBD2 (6 bases each). V shed 1 base and J shed 1 base, with 21 bases lying between them. The germline gives CDR1 SGHVS, CDR2 FQNEAQ. The CDR3 covers 19 residues.

V usage is TRBV7-8 and J usage is TRBJ2-1; TRBD1 agrees at 8 bases. Per the germline V gene, CDR1 is SGHVS and CDR2 is FQNEAQ. This CDR3 region has 12 residues. After removal of 11 bases from V and 2 bases from J, the junction contained 2 bases not matched to a gene. As DNA, the CDR3 is TGTGCCGCAGGGGGCACCTACAATGAGCAGTTCTTC. Translated, it gives CAAGGTYNEQFF.

This clone is medium-sized (0.01 to 0.1%) within its sample. This chain connects TRBV28 to TRBJ2-2; TRBD1 is a possible D gene (6 bases). Looked up from germline, CDR1 is MDHEN and CDR2 is SYDVKM. This CDR3 contains 13 residues. V lost 5 bases, J lost 7 bases, and 11 bases lay in between. Here the CDR3 DNA reads TGTGCCAGCAGTGCCAGGGGCGGCGGGGAGCTGTTTTTT. This codes for CASSARGGGELFF.

The chain couples TRBV14 to TRBJ2-5; D is possibly TRBD1 (6 bases). This CDR3 spans 14 amino acids. Germline loops: CDR1 SGHDN, CDR2 FVKESK. V was cut by 3 bases and J by 0 bases, with 8 bases left in between. This CDR3 reads CASSQRDNQETQYF. CDR3 DNA: TGTGCCAGCAGCCAGAGGGACAACCAAGAGACCCAGTACTTC.

The chain joins TRBV9 to TRBJ1-1, with D hard to call. The CDR3 has 13 residues. Germline V gene data show CDR1 as SGDLS and CDR2 as YYNGEE. Trimming pared 1 base from V and 0 bases from J, leaving 4 bases between. CDR3: CASSVSMNTEAFF. The DNA for the CDR3 is TGTGCCAGCAGCGTAAGCATGAACACTGAAGCTTTCTTT.

The chain joins TRBV14 to TRBJ1-2; 7 bases fit TRBD1. This CDR3 spans 15 amino acids. Trimming at V came to 4 bases and at J to 4 bases, leaving 9 bases not matched to a gene. Germline-derived CDR1 and CDR2 are SGHDN and FVKESK. This chain's CDR3 is CASSLRQGWSYGYTF. The CDR3 DNA follows: TGTGCCAGCAGCCTCAGACAGGGTTGGAGCTATGGCTACACCTTC.

The chain uses TRBV19 and TRBJ1-2, with D possibly being TRBD1 (6 bases). Germline-derived CDR1 and CDR2 are LNHDA and SQIVND (reference sequence). V shed 7 bases and J shed 6 bases, with 12 bases lying between them. This CDR3 has 12 residues. CDR3 DNA: TGTGCCAGTAAAGAGGGGGAGGATGGCTACACCTTC. Its protein is CASKEGEDGYTF. Full variable domain (outside the CDR3, taken from reference TRBV19 and TRBJ1-2): DGGITQSPKYLFRKEGQNVTLSCEQNLNHDAMYWYRQDPGQGLRLIYYSQIVNDFQKGDIAEGYSVSREKKESFPLTVTSAQKNPTAFYLCASKEGEDGYTFGSGTRLTVV.

The rearrangement joins TRBV6-6 to TRBJ2-7, with 9 bases that match TRBD1. The CDR3 covers 12 residues. With 7 bases clipped from V and 7 bases from J, the junction kept 5 bases outside the gene matches. The germline V gene has CDR1 MNHNY and CDR2 SVGAGI (reference sequence). The chain's CDR3 is CASKGTGREQYF. DNA of the CDR3: TGTGCCAGCAAAGGGACAGGGCGAGAGCAGTACTTC.

This chain connects TRBV7-8 to TRBJ2-3; 7 nucleotides match TRBD1. Germline CDR1 is SGHVS and CDR2 is FQNEAQ. This CDR3 comprises 16 residues. V dropped 0 bases and J dropped 0; count of bases not matched to a gene: 3. The CDR3 nucleotides read TGTGCCAGCAGCTTAGCCGGGACAGTTAGCACAGATACGCAGTATTTT. Translated, it gives CASSLAGTVSTDTQYF. The whole variable domain, filled in from reference TRBV7-8 and TRBJ2-3, reads GAGVSQSPRYKVAKRGQDVALRCDPISGHVSLFWYQQALGQGPEFLTYFQNEAQLDKSGLPSDRFFAERPEGSVSTLKIQRTQQEDSAVYLCASSLAGTVSTDTQYFGPGTRLTVL.

The chain links TRBV5-1 to TRBJ1-6; the match to TRBD1 covers 8 bases. Germline values: CDR1 SGHRS, CDR2 YFSETQ. The V and J ends lost 0 bases and 10 bases, in that order; junction bases with no gene match: 6. The length of the CDR3 is 15 residues. CDR3 in DNA: TGCGCCAGCAGCTTGGCCGGACAGGGTAGGTCACCCCTCCACTTT. It translates to CASSLAGQGRSPLHF.

CDR3 in amino acids: CASRWGGSGNTIYF. The CDR3, as DNA: TGTGCCAGCCGATGGGGGGGGTCTGGAAACACCATATATTTT. The rearrangement uses TRBV7-8 and TRBJ1-3, with D perhaps TRBD1 (5 bases). V was shortened by 8 bases and J by 1 base, with 12 bases between the two germline ends. This CDR3 has 14 amino acids. Per germline, CDR1 SGHVS and CDR2 FQNEAQ.

This chain connects TRBV6-6 to TRBJ2-1; D might be TRBD1 or TRBD2, each matching 6 bases. V lost 0 bases, J lost 0 bases, and 9 bases lay in between. Per germline, CDR1 MNHNY and CDR2 SVGAGI (reference sequence). The CDR3 is made up of 16 amino acids. CDR3 coding DNA: TGTGCCAGCAGTTACTCAGGGGGGTCCTCCTACAATGAGCAGTTCTTC. This codes for CASSYSGGSSYNEQFF.

This sequence joins TRBV18 and TRBJ1-2, with D perhaps TRBD1 (6 bases). This CDR3 is 14 amino acids long. Trimming cost V 4 bases and J 3 bases, with 12 bases left between them. CDR1 KGHSH and CDR2 LQKENI come from the germline V gene. The CDR3 region is CASSLGQMDYGYTF. The CDR3 nucleotides read TGTGCCAGCTCACTAGGACAGATGGACTATGGCTACACCTTC.

V is TRBV12-2 and J is TRBJ1-2. TRBV12-2 is assigned pseudogene status. This CDR3 has 16 residues. The CDR3 here is CASRRIPPRKTYGYTF. In DNA form, the CDR3 reads TGTGCAAGTCGCCGCATCCCTCCACGAAAGACCTATGGCTACACCTTC.

The V and J genes are TRBV5-6 and TRBJ1-6, with D unresolved. Germline lookup yields CDR1 SGHDT and CDR2 YYEEEE. The CDR3 is 14 residues long. The V end lost 3 bases, the J end lost 8 bases, and 12 bases lay between the germline ends. The CDR3 sequence: CASSSEWGDSPLHF. The CDR3 DNA follows: TGTGCCAGCAGCTCCGAGTGGGGAGATTCACCCCTCCACTTT.

This clone was seen a handful of times. The CDR3 DNA is TGTGCCAGCAGTTTAACCGGGACCCCCTTGAACCAACTGTTTTTT. Amino acids: CASSLTGTPLNQLFF. This chain uses TRBV6-5 with TRBJ1-4; possible D gene TRBD1, 5 bases. V gave up 4 bases and J gave up 12 bases, with 21 bases separating them. Germline V lookup: CDR1 MNHEY, CDR2 SVGAGI. The CDR3 totals 15 residues.